This T cell receptor (beta chain) was sequenced during a study of blood T cell repertoires in COVID-19. With 6 bases clipped from V and 5 bases from J, the junction kept 5 bases outside the gene matches. This CDR3 is 13 amino acids long. Looked up from germline, CDR1 is MNHEY and CDR2 is SVGAGI. Original processing notes: Estimates of nucleated cell counts were drawn from the amplification of reference gene primers. The protocol was immunoSEQ multiplex PCR, while the TCRdb copy is restricted to in-frame clones and leaves out a portion. The V and J calls and the clone size are those of that table, but D and trimming were determined from the DNA. The sample lists tens of thousands of clones; just over 85% were seen once.

Material for sequencing was peripheral blood. The sequence was obtained from a man between 45 and 60 years old with active COVID-19. V is TRBV6-5 and J is TRBJ1-1; TRBD1 matches 8 bases. Written as DNA, the CDR3 is TGTGCCAGCAGGGACAGGGCGGGTACTGAAGCTTTCTTT. The encoded protein is CASRDRAGTEAFF.